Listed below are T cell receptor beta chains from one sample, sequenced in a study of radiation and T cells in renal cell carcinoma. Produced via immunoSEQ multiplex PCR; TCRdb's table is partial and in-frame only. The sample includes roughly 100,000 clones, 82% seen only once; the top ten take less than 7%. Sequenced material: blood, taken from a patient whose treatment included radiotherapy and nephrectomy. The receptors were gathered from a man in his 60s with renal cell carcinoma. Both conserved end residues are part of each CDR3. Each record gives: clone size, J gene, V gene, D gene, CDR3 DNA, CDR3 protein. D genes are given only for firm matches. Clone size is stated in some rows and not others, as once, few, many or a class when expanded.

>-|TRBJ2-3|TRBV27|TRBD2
TGTGCCAGCAGACTCCTCCGGCTAGCGGGAGTCACAGATACGCAGTATTTT
CASRLLRLAGVTDTQYF
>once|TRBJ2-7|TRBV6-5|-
TGTGCCAGCAGTTACTCGGCTCCTGAGGGCTACGAGCAGTACTTC
CASSYSAPEGYEQYF
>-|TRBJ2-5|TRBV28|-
TGTGCCAGCATGCCGCAGCGGGCTTACGGGGAGACCCAGTACTTC
CASMPQRAYGETQYF
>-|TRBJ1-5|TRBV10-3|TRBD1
TGTGCCATCAGTGGGGACAGGGGAGGCAGAACGCAGCCCCAGCATTTT
CAISGDRGGRTQPQHF
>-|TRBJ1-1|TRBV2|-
TGTGCCAGCAGTGAGGTCAGGGGTGACACTGAAGCTTTCTTT
CASSEVRGDTEAFF
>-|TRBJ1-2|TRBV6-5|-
TGTGCCAGCAGTTACAGGGGGACTCTGGACTATGGCTACACCTTC
CASSYRGTLDYGYTF
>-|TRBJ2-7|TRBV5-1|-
TGCGCCAGCAGCGTTCAACAGGAGCGAGGCACATACGAGCAGTACTTC
CASSVQQERGTYEQYF
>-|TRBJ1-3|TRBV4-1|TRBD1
TGCGCCAGCAGCGAATCCGGGACAGGGGGCTCTGGAAACACCATATATTTT
CASSESGTGGSGNTIYF
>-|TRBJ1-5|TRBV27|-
TGTGCCAGCAGTTCCCGGGACGGAGTCGATCAGCCCCAGCATTTT
CASSSRDGVDQPQHF
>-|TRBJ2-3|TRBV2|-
TGTGCCAGCAGTGCCCAAGAAGATACGCAGTATTTT
CASSAQEDTQYF
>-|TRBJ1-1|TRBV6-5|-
TGTGCCAGCAGTTACACACAAAGGGGGACTGAAGCTTTCTTT
CASSYTQRGTEAFF
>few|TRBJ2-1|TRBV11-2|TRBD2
TGTGCCAGCAGCTTCCTTGAGGAATTGGGGAGGGATGAGCAGTTCTTC
CASSFLEELGRDEQFF
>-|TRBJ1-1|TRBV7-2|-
TGTGCCAGCAGCTTGCGTCTAGGGGGAGCTGAAGCTTTCTTT
CASSLRLGGAEAFF
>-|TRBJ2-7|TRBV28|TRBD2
TGTGCCAGCAGCAGCCCTACGGCGGGAGGGCACTTC
CASSSPTAGGHF
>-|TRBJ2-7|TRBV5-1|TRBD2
TGCGCCAGCAGCTCCGGGACTAGCGGGAGACCCTACGAGCAGTACTTC
CASSSGTSGRPYEQYF
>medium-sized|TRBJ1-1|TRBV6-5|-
TGTGCCAGCAATCGACCGAACACTGAAGCTTTCTTT
CASNRPNTEAFF
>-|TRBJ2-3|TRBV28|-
TGTGCCATCGGTAGCGGACCCACAGATACGCAGTATTTT
CAIGSGPTDTQYF
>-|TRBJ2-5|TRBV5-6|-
TGTGCCAGCAGCACGGTAGCGTACCAAGAGACCCAGTACTTC
CASSTVAYQETQYF
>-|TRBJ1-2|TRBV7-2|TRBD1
TGTGCCAGCAGCTCCCGGACAGGGGGCGGGTATGGCTACACCTTC
CASSSRTGGGYGYTF
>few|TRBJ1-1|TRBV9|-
TGTGCCAGCAGCGAGGGGATGAACACTGAAGCTTTCTTT
CASSEGMNTEAFF
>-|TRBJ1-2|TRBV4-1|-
TGCGCCAGCAGAATGGGGGATGGCTACACCTTC
CASRMGDGYTF
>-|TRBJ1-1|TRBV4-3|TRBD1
TGCGCCAGCAGCCAAGACCCGGGACAGGGATACGCCACTGAAGCTTTCTTT
CASSQDPGQGYATEAFF
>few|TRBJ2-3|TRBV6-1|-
TGTGCCAGCGCCCCGAGCACAGATACGCAGTATTTT
CASAPSTDTQYF
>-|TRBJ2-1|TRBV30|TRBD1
TGTGCCTGGACGAGGGGACAGGAGGACAATGAGCAGTTCTTC
CAWTRGQEDNEQFF
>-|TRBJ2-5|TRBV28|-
TGTGCCAGCTGGAGGACGGCGCAAGAGACCCAGTACTTC
CASWRTAQETQYF
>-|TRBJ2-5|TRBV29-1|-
TGCAGCGTTGGAGGTCAGGGGCCGGAGACCCAGTACTTC
CSVGGQGPETQYF
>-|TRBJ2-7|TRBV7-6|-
TGTGCCAGCAGCTTAGGTGTAGGCTACGAGCAGTACTTC
CASSLGVGYEQYF
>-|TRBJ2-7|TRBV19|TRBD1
TGTGCCAGTATGGGGGCGCAGACAGGGGGCGGCTACGAGCAGTACTTC
CASMGAQTGGGYEQYF
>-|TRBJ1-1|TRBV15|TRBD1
TGTGCCACCAGCAGAGCCGACAGGGAATTGAACACTGAAGCTTTCTTT
CATSRADRELNTEAFF
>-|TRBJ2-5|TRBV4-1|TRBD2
TGCGCCAGCAGCCAAGATCAACTAGTCGGGGGGGAAGAGACCCAGTACTTC
CASSQDQLVGGEETQYF
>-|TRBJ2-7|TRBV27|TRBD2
TGTGCCAGCAGTCCGCTAGCGGGAGGGTCCTACGAGCAGTACTTC
CASSPLAGGSYEQYF
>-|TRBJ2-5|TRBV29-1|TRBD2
TGCAGCGTAGTTAATACCGGGACTAGCGGGATAGAGACCCAGTACTTC
CSVVNTGTSGIETQYF
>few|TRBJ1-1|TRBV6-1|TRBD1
TGTGCCAGCAGTGAAAACCCCGGGACAGGGGCCGAGTGGAGCACTGAAGCTTTCTTT
CASSENPGTGAEWSTEAFF
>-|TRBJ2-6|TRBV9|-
TGTGCCAGCAGCGTGGGGACCGGGGCCAACGTCCTGACTTTC
CASSVGTGANVLTF
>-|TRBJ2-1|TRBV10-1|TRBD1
TGCGCCAGCAGTGATACCGGGACAGGGGGCTACAATGAGCAGTTCTTC
CASSDTGTGGYNEQFF
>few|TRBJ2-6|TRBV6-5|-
TGTGCCAGCAGGAGGGATTCTGGGGCCAACGTCCTGACTTTC
CASRRDSGANVLTF
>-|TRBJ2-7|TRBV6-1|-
TGTGCGGTGGGGAAGGGTACTTACGAGCAGTACTTC
CAVGKGTYEQYF
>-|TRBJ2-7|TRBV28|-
TGTGCCAGCAGTTTACAGGGGCTACACTACGAGCAGTACTTC
CASSLQGLHYEQYF
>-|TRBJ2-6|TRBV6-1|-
TGTGCCAGTGTTGGACGGTTCTCTGGGGCCAACGTCCTGACTTTC
CASVGRFSGANVLTF
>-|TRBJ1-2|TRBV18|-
TGTGCCAGCTCAGGGCGGGATCGCCAGCCACCTAACTATGGCTACACCTTC
CASSGRDRQPPNYGYTF
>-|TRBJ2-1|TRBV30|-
TGTGCCTGGAGTGTACGCCTAGACGACGGTGAGCAGTTCTTC
CAWSVRLDDGEQFF
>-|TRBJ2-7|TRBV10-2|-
TGCGCCAGCAGCGCAGGTAACTCCTACGAGCAGTACTTC
CASSAGNSYEQYF
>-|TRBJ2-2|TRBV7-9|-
TGTGCCAGCAGCCCCCGCGGGGTAGACACCGGGGAGCTGTTTTTT
CASSPRGVDTGELFF
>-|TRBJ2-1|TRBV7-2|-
TGTGCCAGCAGCTTAGTATCAGCCCCGGACGTGAGGGGAGTCAATGAGCAGTTCTTC
CASSLVSAPDVRGVNEQFF
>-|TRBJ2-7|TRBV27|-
TGTGCCAGCAGTTTCGTAGACAGGGGAGGGGAGCAGTACTTC
CASSFVDRGGEQYF
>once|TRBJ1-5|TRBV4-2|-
TGTGCCAGTCGCGACAGGCCTTTTAGCAATCAGCCCCAGCATTTT
CASRDRPFSNQPQHF